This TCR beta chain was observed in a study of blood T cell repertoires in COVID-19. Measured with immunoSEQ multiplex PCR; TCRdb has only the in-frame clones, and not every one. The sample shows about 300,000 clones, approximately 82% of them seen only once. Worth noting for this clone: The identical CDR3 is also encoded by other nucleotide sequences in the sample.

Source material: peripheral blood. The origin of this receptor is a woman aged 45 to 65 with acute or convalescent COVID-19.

The CDR3 loop reads CASSRQGAPQETQYF. Here the CDR3 DNA reads TGTGCCAGCAGCCGACAGGGGGCTCCACAAGAGACCCAGTACTTC. The chain carries TRBV5-8 and TRBJ2-5; 10 nucleotides align to TRBD1. V shed 4 bases, J shed 2 bases, and the junction held 5 bases outside the gene matches. Germline CDR1 reads SGHTS; CDR2 reads YDEGEE. The CDR3 contains 15 residues.